These 28 T cell receptor beta chains share one sample of origin, sequenced in a study of response to subunit inactivated influenza vaccine. TCRdb redid the calling of the RT-PCR reads with MiXCR, one entry per CDR3 protein. The sample includes roughly 780,000 distinct CDR3 sequences, around 18% seen only once; the top ten take 11%. The source material was PBMCs from blood, sampled around 5 days after vaccination. These receptors came from a man aged 50 to 60 who received an inactivated influenza vaccine.

The chain has TRBV10-3 and TRBJ1-2, with D hard to call. The CDR3 contains 15 residues. In germline, CDR1 is ENHRY, CDR2 SYGVKD. Trimming took 4 bases from V and 2 from J, leaving 14 bases between them. The CDR3: CAISGFVQTNYGYTF. The CDR3 DNA follows: TGTGCCATCAGTGGTTTTGTCCAGACCAACTATGGCTACACCTTC.

The chain combines TRBV20-1 with TRBJ2-3; D gene unclear. The V gene lost 3 bases and the J gene lost 2 bases, with 15 bases spanning the gap. CDR1 DFQATT and CDR2 SNEGSKA come from the germline V gene (reference sequence). The length of the CDR3 is 15 residues. The CDR3 loop reads CSASRLTSLTDTQYF. Here the CDR3 DNA reads TGCAGTGCTAGTCGGCTAACAAGCCTCACAGATACGCAGTATTTT.

The rearrangement links TRBV27 to TRBJ2-7; the match to TRBD2 covers 7 bases. The ends lost 6 bases at V and 6 bases at J; junction bases unmatched: 14. CDR3 length: 15 amino acids. Germline V gene sequence: CDR1 MNHEY, CDR2 SMNVEV (reference sequence). CDR3 in amino acids: CASRGAGRRVIEQYF. The CDR3 DNA is TGTGCCAGCAGGGGAGCGGGACGAAGGGTAATCGAGCAGTACTTC.

Regarding this clonotype: Just one base apart from a much larger clone, this may be a read error. Because the CDR3 is missing its conserved closing phenylalanine or tryptophan, this is likely a read error. The chain combines TRBV6-1 with TRBJ1-2; no definite D call. This CDR3 comprises 14 residues. V was cut by 4 bases and J by 0 bases, with 9 bases left in between. Germline-derived CDR1 and CDR2 are MNHNS and SASEGT. The CDR3 DNA is TGTGCCAGCAGTGTTCCGGGGACTAACTATGGCTACACCATC. Translating it yields CASSVPGTNYGYTI.

This clonotype was counted only a few times. The chain couples TRBV11-2 to TRBJ2-7; D may be TRBD1 (6 bases). Trimming removed 7 bases from V and 5 bases from J, with 18 bases in between. CDR3 length: 14 residues. From germline, CDR1 is SGHAT and CDR2 FQNNGV. The CDR3 bases are TGTGCCAGCACCCCGGGACATTCGAGCCACGAGCAGTACTTC. Translated: CASTPGHSSHEQYF.

This clonotype was found many times. CDR3 DNA: TGTGCCAGCAGCCACCCCGGCCAGTCCTACGAGCAGTACTTC. This sequence encodes CASSHPGQSYEQYF. The chain recombines TRBV12-3 or TRBV12-4 with TRBJ2-7; D gene uncertain. The CDR3 runs to 14 residues. V was trimmed by 6 bases and J by 1 base, leaving 13 bases between them.

Many counts were recorded for this clonotype. This sequence joins TRBV29-1 and TRBJ1-2; TRBD1 agrees at 10 bases. Looked up from germline, CDR1 is SQVTM and CDR2 is ANQGSEA. Trimming removed 6 bases from V and 2 bases from J; junction bases left unmatched: 0. The CDR3 covers 12 residues. The CDR3 loop reads CSVDRGNYGYTF. The CDR3 DNA reads TGCAGCGTGGACAGGGGGAACTATGGCTACACCTTC.

The chain uses TRBV9 and TRBJ1-1; TRBD1 agrees at 8 bases. CDR3 size: 15 residues. V dropped 4 bases and J dropped 7; count of bases not matched to a gene: 12. Germline loops: CDR1 SGDLS, CDR2 YYNGEE. CDR3 in amino acids: CASSLGQGRPIEAFF. Here the CDR3 DNA reads TGTGCCAGCAGCCTAGGACAGGGCCGACCAATTGAAGCTTTCTTT.

This clonotype was seen a handful of times. This chain connects TRBV18 to TRBJ1-2; maybe TRBD1 (6 bases). V was trimmed by 2 bases and J by 4 bases, leaving 20 bases between them. This CDR3 is built from 17 residues. The germline V gene has CDR1 KGHSH and CDR2 LQKENI. For the CDR3, the DNA is TGTGCCAGCTCACCAACGCGGGGGAACAGGGTTGTCTATGGCTACACCTTC. It is translated as CASSPTRGNRVVYGYTF.

The V call is TRBV9, the J call TRBJ2-1, with 7 bases lining up with TRBD2. Germline lookup yields CDR1 SGDLS and CDR2 YYNGEE. The trim removed 3 bases at V and 0 bases at J, leaving 9 bases unmatched. The CDR3 is made up of 17 amino acids. For the CDR3, the DNA is TGTGCCAGCAGCGATGATAAAGCGGGAAGCTCCTACAATGAGCAGTTCTTC. Its translation: CASSDDKAGSSYNEQFF.

This clonotype was observed a few times. The V gene is TRBV5-1, the J gene TRBJ2-3, with D hard to call. Germline V gene data show CDR1 as SGHRS and CDR2 as YFSETQ. This CDR3 spans 13 amino acids. V was cut by 0 bases and J by 2 bases, with 4 bases left in between. CDR3 coding DNA: TGCGCCAGCAGCTTGGATGCCACAGATACGCAGTATTTT. This gives the protein CASSLDATDTQYF.

CDR3 protein: CASSTQDRATFYGYTF. DNA of the CDR3: TGTGCCAGCAGTACCCAGGACAGGGCCACTTTCTATGGCTACACCTTC. The gene calls are TRBV12-3 or TRBV12-4 and TRBJ1-2, with 8 bases aligning to TRBD1. The CDR3 is 16 amino acids. Losses at the gene ends were 5 bases for V and 4 bases for J; bases not matched to a gene: 12.

This sequence joins TRBV3-1 and TRBJ2-5, with D perhaps matching TRBD1 or TRBD2 (6 bases each). Trimming took off 2 bases at V and 5 bases at J, with 15 bases between the two ends. Germline CDR1 reads LGHDT; CDR2 reads YNNKEL (reference sequence). This CDR3 contains 15 residues. The CDR3 spells CASSQNLGGDETQYF. CDR3 sequence (DNA): TGTGCCAGCAGCCAAAATTTGGGGGGCGACGAGACCCAGTACTTC.

The V and J genes are TRBV29-1 and TRBJ2-5, with TRBD1 identical over 9 bases. The CDR3 runs 11 residues. Germline trimming cut 6 bases from V and 7 bases from J; bases unmatched to any gene: 3. Germline lookup yields CDR1 SQVTM and CDR2 ANQGSEA. The CDR3 sequence: CSVAGQGTQYF. Written as DNA, the CDR3 is TGCAGCGTGGCGGGACAGGGGACCCAGTACTTC.

The chain's CDR3 is CSVESDYYEQYF. The CDR3 DNA reads as TGCAGCGTTGAATCAGACTACTACGAGCAGTACTTC. This chain uses TRBV29-1 with TRBJ2-7, with D perhaps matching TRBD2 (5 bases). Germline CDR1 and CDR2: SQVTM and ANQGSEA. This CDR3 has 12 residues. V shed 2 bases and J shed 3 bases, with 8 bases lying between them.

This clonotype was counted between two and nine times. CDR3 loop: CASSMSRGEQFF. In DNA, the CDR3 is TGTGCCAGTAGTATGTCGCGTGGTGAGCAGTTCTTC. This rearrangement joins TRBV19 to TRBJ2-1; D gene ambiguous. The CDR3 has 12 residues. Trimming took off 3 bases at V and 9 bases at J, with 9 bases between the two ends. The germline gives CDR1 LNHDA, CDR2 SQIVND (reference sequence).

The V call is TRBV28, the J call TRBJ2-4; D is unclear. Germline lookup yields CDR1 MDHEN and CDR2 SYDVKM. V shed 4 bases and J shed 7 bases, with 14 bases lying between them. This CDR3 has 14 amino acids. The CDR3 bases are TGTGCCAGCAGTTCAAAGGGATTGGGGAACATTCAGTACTTC. Translating gives CASSSKGLGNIQYF.

This sequence joins TRBV7-8 and TRBJ1-2, with 9 positions matching TRBD1. This CDR3 is built from 17 residues. V dropped 5 bases and J dropped 3; count of bases not matched to a gene: 13. Germline V gene data show CDR1 as SGHVS and CDR2 as FQNEAQ. The CDR3 loop reads CASSPVGYRGRYYGYTF. CDR3 in DNA: TGTGCCAGCAGCCCGGTGGGTTACAGGGGGCGTTACTATGGCTACACCTTC.

The chain carries TRBV7-2 and TRBJ2-7; unclear D gene. Germline lookup yields CDR1 SGHTA and CDR2 FQGNSA. The CDR3 is made up of 14 amino acids. Between the trimmed V and J ends, which lost 3 bases and 0 bases, there was a span of 9 bases. Here the CDR3 reads CASSFQHGSYEQYF. Here the CDR3 DNA reads TGTGCCAGCAGCTTCCAACATGGCTCCTACGAGCAGTACTTC.

The gene calls are TRBV6-5 and TRBJ2-7; perhaps D is TRBD1 or TRBD2 (5 bases each). Germline V lookup: CDR1 MNHEY, CDR2 SVGAGI. Trimming shortened V by 5 bases and J by 1 base, and 12 bases separated the two germline ends. This CDR3 region has 14 residues. The CDR3: CASSHGTRSYEQYF. The CDR3, as DNA: TGTGCCAGCAGTCACGGGACCCGTTCCTACGAGCAGTACTTC.

The CDR3 nucleotides read TGTGCCAGCAGTCTGGGTTTTAGCTCCTACGAGCAGTACTTC. The encoded protein is CASSLGFSSYEQYF. J is TRBJ2-7 and V is TRBV12-3 or TRBV12-4; D is ambiguous. The CDR3 contains 14 residues. The V and J ends lost 5 bases and 0 bases respectively, with 11 bases between them.

The chain employs TRBV6-5 and TRBJ2-7, with a weak D call TRBD1 (6 bases). The CDR3 extends over 14 amino acids. The ends were cut back, 0 bases at V and 6 bases at J, with 12 bases in the middle. Germline CDR1 reads MNHEY; CDR2 reads SVGAGI. CDR3 loop: CASSYSTQGSEQYF. The DNA of the CDR3 is TGTGCCAGCAGTTACTCTACACAGGGTAGCGAGCAGTACTTC.

The count of this clonotype is one. The chain couples TRBV14 to TRBJ2-5; TRBD2 matches 8 bases. The CDR3 contains 16 residues. The V gene end was trimmed by 1 base and the J gene end by 5 bases; junction bases not matched to a gene: 9. CDR1 is SGHDN and CDR2 is FVKESK in the germline V gene. The CDR3 loop is CASSQAYRTSRETQYF. Written as DNA, the CDR3 is TGTGCCAGCAGCCAAGCCTATCGGACTAGCAGGGAGACCCAGTACTTC.

The chain links TRBV7-2 to TRBJ2-7; 8 bases match TRBD2. This CDR3 contains 14 residues. Trimming took 4 bases from V and 6 from J; bases not matched to a gene: 8. CDR1 is SGHTA and CDR2 is FQGNSA in the germline V gene. CDR3 in DNA: TGTGCCAGCAGCTCAACCGGGACTAGAGTCGAGCAGTACTTC. Encoded protein: CASSSTGTRVEQYF.

V and J are TRBV7-2 and TRBJ2-1, with 12 bases fitting TRBD2. Germline loops: CDR1 SGHTA, CDR2 FQGNSA. J was trimmed by 7 bases and V by 5 bases; bases with no gene match: 12. The CDR3 length is 17 residues. The CDR3 here is CASSPPSGRAMGNEQFF. CDR3 bases: TGTGCCAGCAGCCCCCCTAGCGGGAGGGCTATGGGGAATGAGCAGTTCTTC. The full variable domain, completed using reference TRBV7-2 and TRBJ2-1, is GAGVSQSPSNKVTEKGKDVELRCDPISGHTALYWYRQSLGQGLEFLIYFQGNSAPDKSGLPSDRFSAERTGGSVSTLTIQRTQQEDSAVYLCASSPPSGRAMGNEQFFGPGTRLTVL.

The chain is built from TRBV4-2 and TRBJ2-1, with D possibly being TRBD1 (6 bases). The V gene's germline CDR1 is LGHNA and CDR2 YNFKEQ. The CDR3 extends over 15 amino acids. The germline V and J ends were trimmed by 1 base and 8 bases, with 15 bases remaining between them. The CDR3 nucleotides are TGTGCCAGCAGCCAAGTTGCCAAACAGGGACATGAGCAGTTCTTC. Protein sequence: CASSQVAKQGHEQFF.

A few counts support this clonotype. V usage is TRBV25-1 and J usage is TRBJ1-2, with no clear D. The V gene lost 3 bases and the J gene lost 5 bases, with 7 bases spanning the gap. The CDR3 extends over 12 amino acids. CDR1 is MGHDK, CDR2 SYGVNS, per germline. This chain's CDR3 is CASSDVMYGYTF. As DNA, the CDR3 is TGTGCCAGCAGTGACGTAATGTATGGCTACACCTTC.

This clonotype was picked up many times. The genes are TRBV12-3 or TRBV12-4 and TRBJ1-5, with TRBD1 as a possible D gene (5 bases). Trimming removed 8 bases from V and 6 bases from J, with 17 bases in between. The CDR3 runs 14 residues. The CDR3 DNA reads as TGTGCCAGCTCCCTCCCGGGGGGGAGTCAGCCCCAGCATTTT. It encodes CASSLPGGSQPQHF.